This is a list of T cell receptor beta chains from one sample in a study of graft-versus-host responses after intestinal transplantation. Sequencing used immunoSEQ multiplex PCR; TCRdb keeps in-frame clones, though not all of them. The table shows about 19,000 clones, with roughly 80% occurring only once. The material was PBMCs, obtained 14 days after transplant. Every receptor here comes from a human patient who received an intestinal transplant, so some T cells may come from the graft donor. CDR3s include the opening cysteine and the closing phenylalanine or tryptophan. A D gene is named only where the DNA matches it firmly. Where a row states a size, it is once, few, many or the class of an expanded clone; other rows omit it.

.	TRBJ2-3	.	TRBV5-1	CASSFGSSTDTQYF	TGCGCCAGCAGTTTCGGGAGTAGCACAGATACGCAGTATTTT
few	TRBJ2-3	TRBD1	TRBV6-1	CASSGTGGADTQYF	TGTGCCAGCAGTGGGACAGGGGGCGCAGATACGCAGTATTTT
.	TRBJ1-2	TRBD1	TRBV5-1	CASSLASGTGTFHGYTF	TGCGCCAGCAGCTTGGCCTCCGGGACAGGGACGTTTCATGGCTACACCTTC
.	TRBJ2-3	TRBD2	TRBV6-6	CASSYGLAGGTDTQYF	TGTGCCAGCAGTTACGGACTAGCGGGAGGCACAGATACGCAGTATTTT
.	TRBJ1-1	.	TRBV5-6	CASSIGASDEAFF	TGTGCCAGCAGCATAGGGGCATCTGATGAAGCTTTCTTT
.	TRBJ2-1	.	TRBV7-9	CASSIGFLNEQFF	TGTGCCAGCTCCATCGGGTTTCTCAATGAGCAGTTCTTC
.	TRBJ2-2	TRBD2	TRBV30	CAWSTTGTSGFYTGELFF	TGTGCCTGGAGTACCACCGGGACTAGCGGGTTTTACACCGGGGAGCTGTTTTTT
.	TRBJ1-6	TRBD1	TRBV5-1	CASSLQGADYNSPLHF	TGCGCCAGCAGCTTACAGGGGGCGGACTATAATTCACCCCTCCACTTT
.	TRBJ2-2	TRBD2	TRBV19	CAASSGTSGTGELFF	TGTGCCGCCAGCTCCGGGACTAGCGGTACCGGGGAGCTGTTTTTT
few	TRBJ2-7	.	TRBV6-6	CASRGGEKYEQYF	TGTGCCAGCCGAGGGGGGGAGAAGTACGAGCAGTACTTC
.	TRBJ2-1	.	TRBV10-2	CASSEDNEQFF	TGCGCCAGCAGTGAGGATAATGAGCAGTTCTTC
once	TRBJ2-2	.	TRBV5-5	CASSLEHHWGTGELFF	TGTGCCAGCAGCTTGGAGCACCACTGGGGCACCGGGGAGCTGTTTTTT